This entry features one TCR beta chain sequence. Sequencing used immunoSEQ multiplex PCR; TCRdb keeps in-frame clones, though not all of them. The sample gives approximately 70,000 clones, approximately 89% of which show up once; around 2.6% is in the top ten. Germline V gene sequence: CDR1 SGHDT, CDR2 YYEEEE. This CDR3 region has 13 residues. The V end lost 2 bases, the J end lost 7 bases, and 12 bases lay between the germline ends. This specimen belongs to a study of blood T cell repertoires in COVID-19. Overall study: Acute-phase and convalescent COVID-19 samples originated in the United States, Italy and Spain. Sources were T cells, B-cell-depleted T cells, or PBMCs; the material itself was cDNA or gDNA.

Patients from Seattle were sampled longitudinally, starting during active infection. The sequenced material came from peripheral blood. The chain recombines TRBV5-6 with TRBJ1-2; maybe TRBD1 (5 bases). The source of this sequence is a middle-aged man with COVID-19, enrolled during active disease. CDR3 sequence reads: CASSFDSARGYTF. The CDR3 DNA reads TGTGCCAGCAGCTTTGACAGCGCCCGTGGCTACACCTTC. Using reference TRBV5-6 and TRBJ1-2 for the parts outside the CDR3, the full variable domain is DAGVTQSPTHLIKTRGQQVTLRCSPKSGHDTVSWYQQALGQGPQFIFQYYEEEERQRGNFPDRFSGHQFPNYSSELNVNALLLGDSALYLCASSFDSARGYTFGSGTRLTVV.